A selection of T cell receptor beta chains follows, all from one sample in a study of beta chain features in type 1 diabetes. The protocol was immunoSEQ multiplex PCR, while the TCRdb copy is restricted to in-frame clones and leaves out a portion. The sample consists of over 90,000 clones, under 30% of them appearing once. The sample taken for sequencing was central memory CD4+ T cells from blood. These receptors all stem from a woman between 18 and 29 years old with type 1 diabetes. Each CDR3 is given with its conserved first and last residue. Fields, in order: J gene, V gene, CDR3 protein.

>TRBJ2-2|TRBV10-3
CAIRGWTGEAGELFF
>TRBJ2-1|TRBV6-6
CASNKPGTGYNEQFF
>TRBJ1-1|TRBV6-5
CASRWGGASTEAFF
>TRBJ2-3|TRBV4-1
CASSQGTGYTDTQYF
>TRBJ2-7|TRBV10-2
CASSESSISYEQYF
>TRBJ2-7|TRBV27
CASSLSGRAAYEQYF
>TRBJ1-5|TRBV21-1
CASSKEGPPDRVGQPQHF
>TRBJ1-2|TRBV27
CASSLKGGGNYGYTF
>TRBJ1-1|TRBV6-5
CASSPRDRRMGEAFF
>TRBJ1-2|TRBV5-4
CASSFLSANYGYTF
>TRBJ2-5|TRBV4-3
CASSPQVEQETQYF
>TRBJ2-3|TRBV7-9
CASSSDRGDFTDTQYF
>TRBJ1-1|TRBV4-3
CASSQDRAGMRAFF
>TRBJ1-4|TRBV29-1
CSVTGTDNNYNEKLFF
>TRBJ2-1|TRBV5-1
CASTGTGGPNEQFF
>TRBJ2-2|TRBV5-1
CASSLRTIGSGELFF
>TRBJ1-1|TRBV29-1
CSAGHPIATEAFF
>TRBJ2-3|TRBV4-3
CASSQVDRGGNTQYF
>TRBJ1-1|TRBV5-1
CASSLGPNTEAFF
>TRBJ2-1|TRBV20-1
CSALAASRFF
>TRBJ1-2|TRBV19
CASRREPGQYGYTF
>TRBJ2-6|TRBV28
CASSLAGASSGANVLTF
>TRBJ2-5|TRBV7-2
CASSPGTAQETQYF
>TRBJ2-3|TRBV5-1
CASSNAGRGRTDTQYF
>TRBJ1-2|TRBV30
CAWSVGQWAYGYTF
>TRBJ2-7|TRBV4-2
CASSQDLGGKSGLALDYEQYF
>TRBJ1-5|TRBV19
CASIDRDRGWQPQHF
>TRBJ2-2|TRBV5-6
CASSYGGYTGELFF
>TRBJ2-1|TRBV5-1
CASSLSSDFYNEQFF
>TRBJ1-5|TRBV19
CASKGTLGRQPQHF
>TRBJ2-7|TRBV28
CASRAGQNYEQYF
>TRBJ2-1|TRBV20-1
CSQTSDNEQFF
>TRBJ1-3|TRBV2
CASSERGRRGNTIYF
>TRBJ2-2|TRBV6-1
CASNRGSATTGELFF
>TRBJ1-2|TRBV7-9
CASSPGQRYGYTF